This T cell receptor (beta chain) was documented in a study of OX40 agonist ivuxolimab in advanced cancers. About the study: With ivuxolimab, an agonistic anti-OX40 (CD134) antibody, patients were treated. Patients treated during dose escalation were battling hepatocellular carcinoma, melanoma, renal cell or head and neck cancer. Study findings and constraints: Expanded clones were, on average, more numerous in CD8+ T cells than in CD4+.

As for this clone: Its cognate antigen is unknown.

V lost 0 bases and J 6 bases, leaving 11 bases between the germline ends. Germline CDR1 is SGHTA and CDR2 is FQGTGA. The CDR3 covers 14 residues. Clones were sequenced by immunoSEQ multiplex PCR, and TCRdb holds only the in-frame ones, with some missing. Seen here are under 25,000 clones, about 80% observed once, and the top ten hold around 30%. The sample was CD4+ or CD8+ T cells sorted from blood, taken in a trial of the OX40 agonist ivuxolimab. The rearrangement joins TRBV7-3 to TRBJ1-1; TRBD1 might be the D (6 bases). This receptor was identified in an adult with an advanced solid tumor such as melanoma, head and neck, liver or kidney cancer. The CDR3 protein is CASSLTGGQSEAFF. The CDR3 DNA is TGTGCCAGCAGCTTAACCGGGGGGCAATCTGAAGCTTTCTTT.